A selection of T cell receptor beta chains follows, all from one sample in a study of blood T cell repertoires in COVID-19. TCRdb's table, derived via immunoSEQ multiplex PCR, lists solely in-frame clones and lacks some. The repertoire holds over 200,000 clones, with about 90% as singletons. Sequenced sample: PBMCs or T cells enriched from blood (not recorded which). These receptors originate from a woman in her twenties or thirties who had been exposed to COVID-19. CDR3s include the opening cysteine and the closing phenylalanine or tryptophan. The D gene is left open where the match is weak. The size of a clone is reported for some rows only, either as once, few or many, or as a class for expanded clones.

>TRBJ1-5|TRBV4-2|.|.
CASSQGGAEQPQHF
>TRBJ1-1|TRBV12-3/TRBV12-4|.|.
CASRGTLNTEAFF
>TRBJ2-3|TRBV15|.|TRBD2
CATSLLAGADTQYF
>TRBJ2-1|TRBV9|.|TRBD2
CASSVSGSTYNEQFF
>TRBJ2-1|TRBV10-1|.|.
CASSEGWGGSSYNEQFF
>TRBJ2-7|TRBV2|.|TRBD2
CASMRDYVSYEQYF
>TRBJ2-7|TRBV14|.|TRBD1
CASSLTGGSSYEQYF
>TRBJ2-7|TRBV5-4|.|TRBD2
CASSLESGRLYEQYF
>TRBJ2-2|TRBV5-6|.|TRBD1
CASSPGTGVGELFF
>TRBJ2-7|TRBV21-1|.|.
CASSKSDGQGWEEQYF
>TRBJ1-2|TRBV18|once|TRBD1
CASSAGQGAEGYTF
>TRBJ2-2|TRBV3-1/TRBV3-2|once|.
CASSQWSTNTGELFF
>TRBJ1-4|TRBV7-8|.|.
CASSLRPTGQNEKLFF
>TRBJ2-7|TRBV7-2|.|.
CASSPSPSYYEQYF
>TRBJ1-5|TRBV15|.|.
CATNSPDQPQHF
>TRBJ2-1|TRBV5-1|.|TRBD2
CASSLVAGNEQFF
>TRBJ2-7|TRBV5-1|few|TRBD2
CASSSLQGLEYEQYF
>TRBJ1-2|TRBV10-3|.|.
CAITHTGIYGYTF
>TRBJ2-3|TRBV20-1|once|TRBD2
CSASRSGSADTQYF
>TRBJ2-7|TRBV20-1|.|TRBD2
CSAKAGREQYF
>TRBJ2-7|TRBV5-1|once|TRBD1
CASSTSQGALAYEQYF
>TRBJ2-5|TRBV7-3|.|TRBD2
CASSLTSQREAQTQYF
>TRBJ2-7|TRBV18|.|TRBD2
CASSPSGSSYEQYF
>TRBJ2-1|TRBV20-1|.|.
CSALLGNEQFF
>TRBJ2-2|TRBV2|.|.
CASSGTASTGELFF
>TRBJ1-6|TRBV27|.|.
CASSFSQGRYNSPLHF
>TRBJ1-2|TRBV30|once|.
CAWSVRWGRRLTNYGYTF
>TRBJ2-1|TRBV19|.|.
CASTVSGVAYNEQFF
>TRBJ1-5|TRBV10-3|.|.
CAISESIGGLTQHF
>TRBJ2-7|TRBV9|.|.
CASSVDLVGVDEQYF
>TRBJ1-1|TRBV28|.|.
CASSFLNTEAFF
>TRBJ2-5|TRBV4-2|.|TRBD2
CASSQEPSGKRGETQYF
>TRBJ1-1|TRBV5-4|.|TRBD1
CASSLDKGANTEAFF
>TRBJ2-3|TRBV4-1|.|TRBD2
CASGTSDRTDTQYF
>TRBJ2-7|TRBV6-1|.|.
CASSEAKSSYEQYF
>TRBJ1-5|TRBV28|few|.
CASSYGHHNQPQHF
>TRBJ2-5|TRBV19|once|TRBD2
CASKLAGEETQYF
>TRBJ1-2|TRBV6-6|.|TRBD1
CASSRTGGGLANYGYTF
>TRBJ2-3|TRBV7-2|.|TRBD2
CASSPRGDDTDTQYF
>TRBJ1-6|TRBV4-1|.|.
CASSLGGLNSPLHF
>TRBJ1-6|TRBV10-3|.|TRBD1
CAINPTGGDSPLHF
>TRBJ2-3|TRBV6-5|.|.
CASITGHATDTQYF
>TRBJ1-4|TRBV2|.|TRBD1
CASSSTGEWAEKLFF
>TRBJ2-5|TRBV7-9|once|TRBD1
CASSSKGDRGQETQYF
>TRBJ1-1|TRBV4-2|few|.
CASSQDTGKGEAFF
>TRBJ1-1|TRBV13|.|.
CASSRTASAFF